These 31 T cell receptor beta chains originate from one sample sequenced in a study of blood T cell repertoires in COVID-19 (dated by TCRdb to 2020 to 2022). Library construction relied on the immunoSEQ multiplex PCR assay. This immuneACCESS table, as held by TCRdb, lists in-frame sequences with V and J called but not all clones. Of the missing ones, under half trace to an unresolved V gene in checked studies; the others have no known cause. A total of about 230,000 clones appear in this sample, around 88% of them only once. Clones ranked in the top ten supply 2.5% of the sample. Sequenced input: PBMCs or T cells enriched from blood (not recorded which). These receptors were obtained from a middle-aged woman with acute COVID-19.

This clone has a handful of counts. This chain joins TRBV2 and TRBJ1-5; 7 bases match TRBD1. This CDR3 is built from 14 residues. Trimming at V came to 7 bases and at J to 2 bases, leaving 5 bases not matched to a gene. Germline assignment: CDR1 SNHLY and CDR2 FYNNEI. The CDR3 here is CASIIDRGNQPQHF. The CDR3 coding sequence is TGTGCCAGCATTATTGACAGGGGCAATCAGCCCCAGCATTTT.

The gene calls are TRBV5-1 and TRBJ2-4; 9 bases are a match to TRBD1. CDR1 SGHRS and CDR2 YFSETQ come from the germline V gene. V was pared by 3 bases and J by 3 bases, with 1 base of the junction left unmatched. This CDR3 is 14 amino acids long. In nucleotides, the CDR3 is TGCGCCAGCAGCTGGGACAGGGTCAAAAACATTCAGTACTTC. It specifies CASSWDRVKNIQYF.

This chain joins TRBV9 and TRBJ1-2; D perhaps matches TRBD1 (6 bases). The V gene lost 4 bases and the J gene lost 2 bases, with 12 bases spanning the gap. The CDR3 runs 14 residues. Germline V gene data show CDR1 as SGDLS and CDR2 as YYNGEE. CDR3 sequence (DNA): TGTGCCAGCAGCTCAAGACAGGAGAACTATGGCTACACCTTC. This codes for CASSSRQENYGYTF.

The chain couples TRBV5-6 to TRBJ1-6, with D possibly being TRBD1 (5 bases). V was pared by 4 bases and J by 4 bases, with 15 bases between. Germline loops: CDR1 SGHDT, CDR2 YYEEEE. The CDR3 consists of 16 residues. The CDR3 sequence is CASSPGGTGYNSPLHF. CDR3 bases: TGTGCCAGCAGCCCGGGAGGGACGGGTTATAATTCACCCCTCCACTTT.

The rearrangement links TRBV9 to TRBJ1-2; 7 bases map to TRBD1. Trimming at V came to 3 bases and at J to 4 bases, leaving 6 bases not matched to a gene. CDR1 is SGDLS, CDR2 YYNGEE, per germline. The CDR3 sequence is 14 residues long. The CDR3 reads CASSAQTGPYGYTF. As DNA, the CDR3 is TGTGCCAGCAGCGCTCAGACAGGGCCCTATGGCTACACCTTC.

V is TRBV4-2 and J is TRBJ2-5; 14 bases line up with TRBD2. This CDR3 comprises 16 residues. Germline lookup yields CDR1 LGHNA and CDR2 YNFKEQ. The V gene end was trimmed by 4 bases and the J gene end by 1 base; junction bases not matched to a gene: 2. The CDR3 region has the DNA TGTGCCAGCAGCCCGACTAGCGGGGGGGTCCAAGAGACCCAGTACTTC. Amino acid sequence: CASSPTSGGVQETQYF.

This chain uses TRBV19 with TRBJ1-1, with D perhaps TRBD1 (6 bases). The germline V gene has CDR1 LNHDA and CDR2 SQIVND (reference sequence). The CDR3 is made up of 13 amino acids. Trimming took off 6 bases at V and 5 bases at J, with 13 bases between the two ends. The CDR3 bases are TGTGCCAGTAGAAGACAGGAAGAAACTGAAGCTTTCTTT. This translates into CASRRQEETEAFF.

This sequence joins TRBV2 and TRBJ2-5; the match to TRBD1 covers 9 bases. The CDR3 is 15 amino acids. The V gene end was trimmed by 1 base and the J gene end by 10 bases; junction bases not matched to a gene: 10. CDR1 is SNHLY and CDR2 is FYNNEI in the germline V gene. CDR3 sequence (DNA): TGTGCCAGCAGTGAAGGTTGGGCGGACAGGGGAGGCCAGTACTTC. Translated, it gives CASSEGWADRGGQYF.

This clone was recorded once. The chain joins TRBV5-4 to TRBJ1-4, with a possible D match to TRBD1 (5 bases). Trimming took off 3 bases at V and 0 bases at J, with 9 bases between the two ends. CDR1 is SGHNT, CDR2 YYREEE, per germline (reference sequence). The CDR3 is 15 residues long. The CDR3 DNA follows: TGTGCCAGCAGCTGGCAGGGCACAACTAATGAAAAACTGTTTTTT. Translated: CASSWQGTTNEKLFF.

V gene TRBV7-8 combines with J gene TRBJ2-1; 7 bases map to TRBD1. This CDR3 is built from 15 residues. Per germline, CDR1 SGHVS and CDR2 FQNEAQ. Trimming took 6 bases from V and 7 from J; bases not matched to a gene: 12. CDR3 nucleotides: TGTGCCAGCAGTCGTGGCAGGGCACAGGGGAATGAGCAGTTCTTC. It translates to CASSRGRAQGNEQFF.

The chain carries TRBV15 and TRBJ1-1; D not resolved. From germline, CDR1 is LNHNV and CDR2 YYDKDF (reference sequence). The CDR3 has 14 residues. Trimming took 5 bases from V and 4 from J, leaving 14 bases between them. CDR3 DNA sequence: TGTGCCACCAGCTATACCCGGTTACCCACTGAAGCTTTCTTT. It specifies CATSYTRLPTEAFF.

The chain is built from TRBV14 and TRBJ2-1; D is perhaps TRBD2 (7 bases). CDR1 SGHDN and CDR2 FVKESK come from the germline V gene. The CDR3 has 15 amino acids. V was shortened by 4 bases and J by 5 bases, with 15 bases between the two germline ends. The CDR3, as DNA: TGTGCCAGCAGCCCGTCGCGGGGGCCGAACAATGAGCAGTTCTTC. Its protein product is CASSPSRGPNNEQFF. Full variable domain (outside the CDR3, taken from reference TRBV14 and TRBJ2-1): EAGVTQFPSHSVIEKGQTVTLRCDPISGHDNLYWYRRVMGKEIKFLLHFVKESKQDESGMPNNRFLAERTGGTYSTLKVQPAELEDSGVYFCASSPSRGPNNEQFFGPGTRLTVL.

The chain carries TRBV10-1 and TRBJ1-3; TRBD1 is a possible D gene (5 bases). Germline loops: CDR1 WNHNN, CDR2 SYGVQD (reference sequence). V was cut by 8 bases and J by 1 base, with 6 bases left in between. This CDR3 is 12 amino acids long. CDR3 loop: CASQGSGNTIYF. The CDR3 DNA reads TGCGCCAGCCAGGGTTCTGGAAACACCATATATTTT.

This chain connects TRBV3-1 (or the pseudogene TRBV3-2) to TRBJ1-4; 7 nucleotides line up with TRBD1. Germline CDR1 LGHDT, CDR2 YNNKEL (reference sequence). With 1 base clipped from V and 6 bases from J, the junction kept 8 bases outside the gene matches. CDR3 size: 16 residues. The CDR3 DNA is TGTGCCAGCAGCCAAGGAAAGGGGGCGAGAGATGAAAAACTGTTTTTT. This translates into CASSQGKGARDEKLFF.

The V gene is TRBV7-9, the J gene TRBJ2-4, with 9 bases that match TRBD1. With 5 bases clipped from V and 3 bases from J, the junction kept 5 bases outside the gene matches. CDR1 and CDR2 from the germline V gene are SEHNR and FQNEAQ (reference sequence). This CDR3 contains 15 residues. The CDR3 loop reads CASSLEGQGKNIQYF. Here the CDR3 DNA reads TGTGCCAGCAGCCTAGAGGGACAGGGCAAAAACATTCAGTACTTC.

The chain combines TRBV9 with TRBJ2-2; 7 bases are shared with TRBD1. This CDR3 comprises 16 residues. Trimming at V came to 4 bases and at J to 4 bases, leaving 10 bases not matched to a gene. Germline V gene data show CDR1 as SGDLS and CDR2 as YYNGEE. The chain's CDR3 is CASSSRQGRVTGELFF. DNA for the CDR3: TGTGCCAGCAGCTCCCGACAGGGTCGGGTCACCGGGGAGCTGTTTTTT.

The chain couples TRBV2 to TRBJ1-5; D gene uncertain. Looked up from germline, CDR1 is SNHLY and CDR2 is FYNNEI. V lost 11 bases and J 0 bases, leaving 11 bases between the germline ends. This CDR3 has 13 residues. The CDR3 DNA reads as TGTGCCTCACAAGTTGATAGCAATCAGCCCCAGCATTTT. Translation: CASQVDSNQPQHF. Full variable domain (missing parts from reference TRBV2 and TRBJ1-5): EPEVTQTPSHQVTQMGQEVILRCVPISNHLYFYWYRQILGQKVEFLVSFYNNEISEKSEIFDDQFSVERPDGSNFTLKIRSTKLEDSAMYFCASQVDSNQPQHFGDGTRLSIL.

V is TRBV19 and J is TRBJ1-2; 7 bases map to TRBD1. V lost 5 bases and J lost 11; bases outside the gene matches: 17. Germline V gene data show CDR1 as LNHDA and CDR2 as SQIVND (reference sequence). The CDR3 consists of 15 residues. This chain's CDR3 is CASSPLGTVEGGYTF. The CDR3 DNA sequence: TGTGCCAGTAGTCCCTTGGGGACAGTCGAAGGGGGGTACACCTTC.

A single count supports this clone. This chain joins TRBV2 and TRBJ1-2; tentatively, D is TRBD1 (6 bases). Looked up from germline, CDR1 is SNHLY and CDR2 is FYNNEI. The CDR3 sequence is 14 residues long. The germline V and J ends were trimmed by 2 bases and 0 bases, with 7 bases remaining between them. The CDR3, as DNA: TGTGCCAGCAGTGAACAGGGGTCTAACTATGGCTACACCTTC. Translated: CASSEQGSNYGYTF.

This clone was seen just once. The genes are TRBV12-3 or TRBV12-4 and TRBJ2-1; maybe TRBD2 (6 bases). CDR3 length: 12 amino acids. Trimming removed 4 bases from V and 7 bases from J, with 8 bases in between. In DNA form, the CDR3 reads TGTGCCAGCAGTTGGGGGGAAAATGAGCAGTTCTTC. Protein: CASSWGENEQFF.

The chain is built from TRBV24-1 and TRBJ2-5; 10 nucleotides agree with TRBD2. V shed 3 bases, J shed 4 bases, and the junction held 4 bases outside the gene matches. The V gene's germline CDR1 is KGHDR and CDR2 SFDVKD. CDR3 length: 15 residues. In nucleotides, the CDR3 is TGTGCCACCAGTGATCCTAGCGGGAGTGGAGAGACCCAGTACTTC. Protein: CATSDPSGSGETQYF.

The chain carries TRBV7-2 and TRBJ1-5; 8 positions match TRBD1. With V trimmed by 1 base and J by 13 bases, 12 bases remained unmatched. From germline, CDR1 is SGHTA and CDR2 FQGNSA. CDR3 size: 15 residues. The CDR3 loop reads CASSLGGTGVTTQHF. The CDR3 bases are TGTGCCAGCAGCTTAGGGGGGACAGGCGTTACCACTCAGCATTTT.

The J gene is TRBJ2-2, the V gene TRBV19; a possible D gene is TRBD1 (8 bases). CDR3 length: 16 amino acids. The germline V gene encodes CDR1 LNHDA and CDR2 SQIVND (reference sequence). V was trimmed by 7 bases and J by 7 bases, leaving 22 bases between them. CDR3 in amino acids: CASKAGTGVNDGELFF. CDR3 bases: TGTGCCAGTAAAGCGGGGACAGGCGTGAATGACGGGGAGCTGTTTTTT.

This rearrangement joins TRBV20-1 to TRBJ1-1, with 7 positions matching TRBD1. This CDR3 has 15 residues. CDR1 is DFQATT, CDR2 SNEGSKA, per germline (reference sequence). Losses at the gene ends were 3 bases for V and 5 bases for J; bases not matched to a gene: 12. The CDR3 sequence is CSASWTGPTGTEAFF. Here the CDR3 DNA reads TGCAGTGCTAGTTGGACAGGACCGACTGGGACTGAAGCTTTCTTT.

The gene calls are TRBV21-1 and TRBJ2-5; the tabulated D call, TRBD1, remains unverified against the DNA. TRBV21-1 is a pseudogene. The CDR3 loop spans 15 amino acids. The CDR3 loop is CASSKGTGKWGTQYF. The CDR3 coding sequence is TGTGCCAGCAGCAAAGGGACAGGGAAATGGGGGACCCAGTACTTC.

The count of this clone is one. The chain recombines TRBV2 with TRBJ1-1, with D tentatively TRBD1 (6 bases). CDR1 SNHLY and CDR2 FYNNEI come from the germline V gene. Deletions cut 6 bases from V and 5 bases from J, with 10 bases between. CDR3 size: 12 residues. CDR3 in amino acids: CASSSRGTEAFF. The CDR3 DNA reads as TGTGCCAGCAGCTCCAGGGGAACTGAAGCTTTCTTT.

This clone was found a few times. The V and J genes are TRBV5-6 and TRBJ1-2, with 8 nucleotides matching TRBD1. Unmatched junction bases numbered 10, after V lost 4 bases and J lost 8 bases. This CDR3 has 14 amino acids. Germline CDR1 is SGHDT and CDR2 is YYEEEE. For the CDR3, the DNA is TGTGCCAGCAGCCCCGTTGGGACAGGCGGCGGCTACACCTTC. It codes for CASSPVGTGGGYTF.

The chain joins TRBV23-1 to TRBJ1-5, with D unclear. TRBV23-1 is labeled an ORF, and its function is uncertain. The V and J ends lost 4 bases and 5 bases respectively, with 9 bases between them. The CDR3 runs to 13 residues. Here the CDR3 reads CASSLRLDQPQHF. The CDR3, as DNA: TGCGCCAGCAGTCTTAGACTTGATCAGCCCCAGCATTTT.

The chain recombines TRBV7-9 with TRBJ1-3; 7 bases agree with TRBD1. The junction had 11 bases not matched to a gene; V was cut back by 5 bases and J by 4 bases. Per the germline V gene, CDR1 is SEHNR and CDR2 is FQNEAQ (reference sequence). The CDR3 extends over 16 amino acids. The CDR3 is CASSASGQVNGNTIYF. DNA for the CDR3: TGTGCCAGCAGCGCTAGTGGACAGGTGAACGGAAACACCATATATTTT. Full variable domain (missing parts from reference TRBV7-9 and TRBJ1-3): DTGVSQNPRHKITKRGQNVTFRCDPISEHNRLYWYRQTLGQGPEFLTYFQNEAQLEKSRLLSDRFSAERPKGSFSTLEIQRTEQGDSAMYLCASSASGQVNGNTIYFGEGSWLTVV.

The chain employs TRBV5-1 and TRBJ1-1; possibly TRBD1 for D (5 bases). The CDR3 runs to 14 residues. CDR1 and CDR2 from the germline V gene are SGHRS and YFSETQ. The ends were cut back, 0 bases at V and 7 bases at J, with 13 bases in the middle. CDR3 residues: CASSLDSVQGEAFF. CDR3 nucleotide sequence: TGCGCCAGCAGCTTGGATTCTGTTCAGGGTGAAGCTTTCTTT.

V and J are TRBV7-6 and TRBJ1-4; D ambiguous. The germline V gene has CDR1 SGHVS and CDR2 FNYEAQ. V dropped 1 base and J dropped 4 bases, with 10 bases sitting between them. CDR3 length: 15 amino acids. In DNA, the CDR3 is TGTGCCAGCAGCTTAGGCCAGAGGGTTAATGAAAAACTGTTTTTT. This gives the protein CASSLGQRVNEKLFF.